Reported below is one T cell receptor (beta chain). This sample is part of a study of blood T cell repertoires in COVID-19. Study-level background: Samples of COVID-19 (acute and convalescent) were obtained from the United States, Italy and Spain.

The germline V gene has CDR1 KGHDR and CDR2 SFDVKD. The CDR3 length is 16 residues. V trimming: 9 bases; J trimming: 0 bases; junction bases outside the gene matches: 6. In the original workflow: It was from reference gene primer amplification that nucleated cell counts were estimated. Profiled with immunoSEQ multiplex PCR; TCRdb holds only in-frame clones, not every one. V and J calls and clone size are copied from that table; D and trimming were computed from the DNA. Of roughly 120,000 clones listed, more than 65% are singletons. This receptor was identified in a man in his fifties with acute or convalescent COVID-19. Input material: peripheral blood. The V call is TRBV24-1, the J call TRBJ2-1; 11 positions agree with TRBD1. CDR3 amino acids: CATSGTGGSSYNEQFF. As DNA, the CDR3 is TGTGCCACCTCCGGGACAGGGGGTAGCTCCTACAATGAGCAGTTCTTC.